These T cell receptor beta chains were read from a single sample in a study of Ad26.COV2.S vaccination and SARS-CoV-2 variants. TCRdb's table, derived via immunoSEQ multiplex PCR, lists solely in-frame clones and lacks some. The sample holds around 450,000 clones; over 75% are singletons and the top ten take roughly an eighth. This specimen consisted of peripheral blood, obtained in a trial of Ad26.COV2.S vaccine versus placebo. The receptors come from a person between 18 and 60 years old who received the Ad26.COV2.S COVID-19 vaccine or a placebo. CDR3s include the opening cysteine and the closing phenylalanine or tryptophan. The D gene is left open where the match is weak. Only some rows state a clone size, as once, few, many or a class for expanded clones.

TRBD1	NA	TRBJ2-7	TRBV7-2	CASSAGQGARLSYEQYF	TGTGCCAGCAGCGCGGGACAGGGGGCGCGCTTATCCTACGAGCAGTACTTC
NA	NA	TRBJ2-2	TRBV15	CATSRVRGWNTGELFF	TGTGCCACCAGCAGAGTGAGGGGGTGGAACACCGGGGAGCTGTTTTTT
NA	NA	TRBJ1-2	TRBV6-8	CASSSRGRYYGYTF	TGTGCCAGCAGTTCAAGAGGCAGATACTATGGCTACACCTTC
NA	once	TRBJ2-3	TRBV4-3	CASSQERGSTNTDTQYF	TGCGCCAGCAGCCAAGAACGGGGGAGCACCAACACAGATACGCAGTATTTT
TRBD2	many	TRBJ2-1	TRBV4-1	CASSITSESSYNEQFF	TGCGCCAGCAGCATCACTAGCGAGAGCTCCTACAATGAGCAGTTCTTC
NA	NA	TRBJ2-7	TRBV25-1	CASSEGPSYEQYF	TGTGCCAGCAGTGAGGGCCCGTCCTACGAGCAGTACTTC
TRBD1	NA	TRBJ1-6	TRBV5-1	CASSLRGGSSPLHF	TGCGCCAGCAGCTTGAGAGGGGGCAGTTCACCCCTCCACTTT
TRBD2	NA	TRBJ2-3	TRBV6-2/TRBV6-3	CATSGRRGTDTQYF	TGTGCCACCAGCGGGAGGAGGGGCACAGATACGCAGTATTTT
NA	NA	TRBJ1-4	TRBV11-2	CASSFGREFPNEKLFF	TGTGCCAGCAGCTTCGGGAGGGAGTTTCCTAATGAAAAACTGTTTTTT
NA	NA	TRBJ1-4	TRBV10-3	CATRNPGATEKLFF	TGTGCCACCCGAAACCCCGGGGCGACTGAAAAACTGTTTTTT
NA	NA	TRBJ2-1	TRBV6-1	CASSEAPNSYNEQFF	TGTGCCAGCAGTGAAGCGCCAAACTCCTACAATGAGCAGTTCTTC
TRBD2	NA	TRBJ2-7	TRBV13	CASGLADHEQYF	TGTGCCAGCGGACTAGCGGACCACGAGCAGTACTTC
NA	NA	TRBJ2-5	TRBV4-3	CASSPQLVGETQYF	TGCGCCAGCAGCCCCCAACTAGTTGGGGAGACCCAGTACTTC
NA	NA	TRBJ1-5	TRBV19	CASSRQVDQPQHF	TGTGCCAGTAGTAGGCAGGTGGATCAGCCCCAGCATTTT
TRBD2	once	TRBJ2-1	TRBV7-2	CASSFTSGTYNEQFF	TGTGCCAGCAGCTTCACTAGCGGGACCTACAATGAGCAGTTCTTC
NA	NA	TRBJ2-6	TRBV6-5	CASRGANVLTF	TGTGCCAGCCGCGGGGCCAACGTCCTGACTTTC
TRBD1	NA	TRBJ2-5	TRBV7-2	CASSLTSMGVDRGKTQYF	TGTGCCAGCAGCTTAACATCGATGGGGGTTGACAGGGGGAAGACCCAGTACTTC
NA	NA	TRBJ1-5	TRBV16	CASSRSPGIRSNQPQHF	TGTGCCAGCAGCCGATCGCCGGGCATCCGGAGCAATCAGCCCCAGCATTTT
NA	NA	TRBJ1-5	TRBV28	CASKYEGFGNQPQHF	TGTGCCAGCAAGTATGAAGGGTTTGGCAATCAGCCCCAGCATTTT
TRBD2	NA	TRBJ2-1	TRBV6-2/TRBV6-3	CASSYSGGRAYNEQFF	TGTGCCAGCAGTTACTCTGGCGGGAGGGCCTACAATGAGCAGTTCTTC
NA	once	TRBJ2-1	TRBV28	CASSSTPGDYNEQFF	TGTGCCAGCAGTTCTACCCCGGGGGACTACAATGAGCAGTTCTTC
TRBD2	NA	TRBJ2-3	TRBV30	CAWRPLAGVYTQYF	TGTGCCTGGAGGCCACTAGCGGGAGTTTATACGCAGTATTTT
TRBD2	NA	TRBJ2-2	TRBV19	CASSSPAGVNTGELFF	TGTGCCAGTAGTTCACCAGCGGGAGTAAACACCGGGGAGCTGTTTTTT
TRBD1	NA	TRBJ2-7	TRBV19	CASSNIGTGPYEQYF	TGTGCCAGTAGTAATATCGGGACAGGTCCCTACGAGCAGTACTTC
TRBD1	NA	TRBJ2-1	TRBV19	CASSIYRGRDNEQFF	TGTGCCAGTAGTATCTACAGGGGAAGGGACAATGAGCAGTTCTTC
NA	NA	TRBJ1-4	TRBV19	CASTRRGATNEKLFF	TGTGCCAGTACCCGCCGGGGTGCAACTAATGAAAAACTGTTTTTT
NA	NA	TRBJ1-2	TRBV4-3	CASSQDRQGITVYGYTF	TGCGCCAGCAGCCAAGACCGGCAGGGGATTACGGTCTATGGCTACACCTTC
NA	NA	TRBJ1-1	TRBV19	CASSYSVVGGPAFF	TGTGCCAGTAGCTACTCGGTAGTAGGAGGGCCAGCTTTCTTT
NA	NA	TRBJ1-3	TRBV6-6	CASSYEVLRGNTIYF	TGTGCCAGCAGTTACGAGGTCCTTCGTGGGAACACCATATATTTT